This TCR beta chain stems from a study of T cells in Graves' hyperthyroidism and ophthalmopathy. Germline V gives CDR1 SGHRS, CDR2 YFSETQ. The CDR3 is 14 amino acids. The trim removed 2 bases at V and 10 bases at J, leaving 5 bases unmatched. It was RNA transcripts that yielded the amplified TCR beta CDR3 regions. The HTBI primer set drove a first-round RT-PCR of the TCR CDR3. TCRdb reprocessed the multiplex PCR reads via MiXCR and lists one record per CDR3 protein. This table holds hundreds of thousands of distinct CDR3 sequences, roughly 16% found once. The sample holds many counts of this clonotype.

The chain links TRBV5-1 to TRBJ1-6; 8 bases agree with TRBD1. Specimen: blood. The source of this sequence is a woman aged 40 to 49 with Graves' ophthalmopathy. This CDR3 is CASSFGQGGSPLHF. As DNA, the CDR3 is TGCGCCAGCAGCTTCGGACAGGGTGGCTCACCCCTCCACTTT.